This TCR beta chain is from a study of shared clonotypes between healthy human individuals. Sequencing used immunoSEQ multiplex PCR; TCRdb keeps in-frame clones, though not all of them. This sample carries about 2,500,000 clones, around 94% of them seen once, and the ten largest clones take roughly 0.15%. CDR3 length equals 13 residues. Trimming took 9 bases from V and 8 from J, leaving 19 bases between them. Germline lookup yields CDR1 SGHDT and CDR2 YYEEEE. The chain employs TRBV5-6 and TRBJ2-3; D is possibly TRBD1 (5 bases). This sequence originates from a man younger than 30 in good health. The specimen sequenced was naive CD4+ T cells sorted from blood. The subset denotes: CD45RA+ positively selected. The CDR3 is CATNTGPGGTQYF. The CDR3 DNA reads TGTGCCACCAATACAGGTCCGGGTGGTACGCAGTATTTT.